The 18 T cell receptor beta chains in this list originate from one sample, sequenced in a study of cytomegalovirus exposure and HLA in healthy donors. The PCR employed 60 Vbeta primers together with 13 Jbeta primers. Sequencing used immunoSEQ multiplex PCR; TCRdb keeps in-frame clones, though not all of them. The sample has 30,000 or so clones; about 65% are singletons. What was sequenced was PBMCs. These receptors were collected from a man in his fifties or sixties in good health and CMV-seropositive.

This sequence joins TRBV6-5 and TRBJ1-4, with no clear D. Between the trimmed V and J ends, which lost 2 bases and 2 bases, there was a span of 6 bases. The CDR3 is 14 amino acids. Germline CDR1 is MNHEY and CDR2 is SVGAGI. The chain's CDR3 is CASSYQWTNEKLFF. The CDR3 coding sequence is TGTGCCAGCAGTTACCAGTGGACTAATGAAAAACTGTTTTTT.

This chain connects TRBV9 to TRBJ2-1; TRBD2 aligns across 9 bases. The CDR3 has 13 amino acids. Looked up from germline, CDR1 is SGDLS and CDR2 is YYNGEE. The junction had 4 bases not matched to a gene; V was cut back by 3 bases and J by 9 bases. The CDR3 reads CASSGLAGIEQFF. The CDR3 DNA reads TGTGCCAGCAGCGGGCTAGCGGGGATTGAGCAGTTCTTC.

The rearrangement uses TRBV5-1 and TRBJ1-1; no clear D. Looked up from germline, CDR1 is SGHRS and CDR2 is YFSETQ. The germline V and J ends were trimmed by 5 bases and 8 bases, with 16 bases remaining between them. This CDR3 region has 13 residues. Written as DNA, the CDR3 is TGCGCCAGCAGGATTGTGACCCACAGCGAAGCTTTCTTT. It is translated as CASRIVTHSEAFF. Using reference TRBV5-1 and TRBJ1-1 for the parts outside the CDR3, the full variable domain is KAGVTQTPRYLIKTRGQQVTLSCSPISGHRSVSWYQQTPGQGLQFLFEYFSETQRNKGNFPGRFSGRQFSNSRSEMNVSTLELGDSALYLCASRIVTHSEAFFGQGTRLTVV.

The chain employs TRBV27 and TRBJ2-3, with TRBD1 matching over 8 bases. Germline values: CDR1 MNHEY, CDR2 SMNVEV (reference sequence). V shed 8 bases and J 1 base; nucleotides not matched to a gene: 5. There are 14 residues in the CDR3. This CDR3 is CASSDRVGTDTQYF. CDR3 coding DNA: TGTGCCAGCTCGGACAGGGTCGGCACAGATACGCAGTATTTT.

This chain uses TRBV18 with TRBJ1-4, with 8 bases aligning to TRBD1. Germline V CDR1 and CDR2: KGHSH, LQKENI. The CDR3 has 11 residues. V was pared by 2 bases and J by 14 bases, with 1 base of the junction left unmatched. CDR3 protein: CASSPDRGLFF. CDR3 sequence (DNA): TGTGCCAGCTCACCAGACAGGGGTCTGTTTTTT.

The chain employs TRBV9 and TRBJ2-3; 7 nucleotides align to TRBD2. The CDR3 has 15 amino acids. With V trimmed by 3 bases and J by 3 bases, 7 bases remained unmatched. Germline values: CDR1 SGDLS, CDR2 YYNGEE. The CDR3: CASSALAVLTDTQYF. The DNA for the CDR3 is TGTGCCAGCAGCGCCCTAGCGGTTCTTACAGATACGCAGTATTTT. Combining the CDR3 with reference TRBV9 and TRBJ2-3 gives the whole variable domain DSGVTQTPKHLITATGQRVTLRCSPRSGDLSVYWYQQSLDQGLQFLIQYYNGEERAKGNILERFSAQQFPDLHSELNLSSLELGDSALYFCASSALAVLTDTQYFGPGTRLTVL.

The chain links TRBV6-5 to TRBJ2-2, with D perhaps TRBD2 (7 bases). Germline V gene data show CDR1 as MNHEY and CDR2 as SVGAGI. The CDR3 totals 15 residues. Trimming removed 6 bases from V and 4 bases from J, with 15 bases in between. CDR3 in DNA: TGTGCCAGCAGCGACCCGGGGGGCTTCACCGGGGAGCTGTTTTTT. Translation: CASSDPGGFTGELFF.

V is TRBV4-2 and J is TRBJ1-1; the match to TRBD1 covers 9 bases. After removal of 5 bases from V and 3 bases from J, the junction contained 4 bases not matched to a gene. Germline assignment: CDR1 LGHNA and CDR2 YNFKEQ. CDR3 length: 14 residues. For the CDR3, the DNA is TGTGCCAGCAGCGGACAGGGGCTTCACACTGAAGCTTTCTTT. This codes for CASSGQGLHTEAFF.

This clone was picked up a small number of times. The V call is TRBV7-6, the J call TRBJ2-7, with D possibly matching TRBD2 (7 bases). V lost 0 bases and J lost 4, with 16 bases in between. Germline V lookup: CDR1 SGHVS, CDR2 FNYEAQ. CDR3 size: 16 residues. The CDR3: CASSLAEGRGGYEQYF. CDR3 DNA sequence: TGTGCCAGCAGCTTAGCCGAGGGCAGGGGAGGGTACGAGCAGTACTTC.

The CDR3 DNA reads as TGTGCCAGCAGCTTAGTACAGGGGTTAGATACGCAGTATTTT. Translation gives CASSLVQGLDTQYF. The genes are TRBV7-2 and TRBJ2-3, with 7 bases that match TRBD1. With 1 base clipped from V and 5 bases from J, the junction kept 3 bases outside the gene matches. This CDR3 has 14 residues. The germline gives CDR1 SGHTA, CDR2 FQGNSA.

This clone was seen only once. This chain connects TRBV7-8 to TRBJ1-5; D might be TRBD1 (5 bases). The germline CDR1 and CDR2 sequences are SGHVS and FQNEAQ. The CDR3 runs 17 residues. The V end lost 2 bases, the J end lost 0 bases, and 14 bases lay between the germline ends. CDR3 loop: CASSLLGRTLSNQPQHF. The CDR3 nucleotides are TGTGCCAGCAGCTTATTAGGAAGGACACTTAGCAATCAGCCCCAGCATTTT. Combining the CDR3 with reference TRBV7-8 and TRBJ1-5 gives the whole variable domain GAGVSQSPRYKVAKRGQDVALRCDPISGHVSLFWYQQALGQGPEFLTYFQNEAQLDKSGLPSDRFFAERPEGSVSTLKIQRTQQEDSAVYLCASSLLGRTLSNQPQHFGDGTRLSIL.

The V call is TRBV6-6, the J call TRBJ1-6; 7 bases map to TRBD1. This CDR3 has 15 amino acids. V was pared by 5 bases and J by 8 bases, with 9 bases of the junction left unmatched. The V gene's germline CDR1 is MNHNY and CDR2 SVGAGI (reference sequence). CDR3 loop: CASSASTGKYSPLHF. DNA of the CDR3: TGTGCCAGCAGTGCCTCGACAGGGAAGTATTCACCCCTCCACTTT.

The V gene is TRBV9, the J gene TRBJ2-1; TRBD2 matches 9 bases. Germline V gives CDR1 SGDLS, CDR2 YYNGEE. The CDR3 runs 17 residues. J lost 10 bases, V lost 5 bases, and 19 bases had no gene match. The CDR3 DNA reads as TGTGCCAGCAGTGCGCACTTGGGCAGCGGGAGGTTCGCCGAGCAGTTCTTC. This encodes CASSAHLGSGRFAEQFF. Combining the CDR3 with reference TRBV9 and TRBJ2-1 gives the whole variable domain DSGVTQTPKHLITATGQRVTLRCSPRSGDLSVYWYQQSLDQGLQFLIQYYNGEERAKGNILERFSAQQFPDLHSELNLSSLELGDSALYFCASSAHLGSGRFAEQFFGPGTRLTVL.

The V gene is TRBV10-3, the J gene TRBJ2-5; TRBD1 matches at 11 bases. The CDR3 has 14 amino acids. Germline trimming cut 8 bases from V and 3 bases from J; bases unmatched to any gene: 5. Germline CDR1 is ENHRY and CDR2 is SYGVKD. CDR3 DNA: TGTGCCATCGGGGGGACAGGGGGGGAAGAGACCCAGTACTTC. Residues: CAIGGTGGEETQYF.

Only a few counts were recorded for this clone. V usage is TRBV11-2 and J usage is TRBJ2-5; D not certain. Trimming left V 0 bases short and J 3 bases short, with 5 bases between. The CDR3 contains 13 residues. Germline V gene lookup returns CDR1 SGHAT and CDR2 FQNNGV. CDR3 sequence reads: CASSLEPEETQYF. The CDR3 DNA is TGTGCCAGCAGCTTAGAACCGGAAGAGACCCAGTACTTC.

The chain uses TRBV30 and TRBJ2-1; D possibly corresponds to TRBD2 (5 bases). V was pared by 2 bases and J by 2 bases, with 7 bases between. The CDR3 is 13 amino acids. The V gene's germline CDR1 is GTSNPN and CDR2 SVGIG (reference sequence). CDR3: CAWSRGTYNEQFF. DNA for the CDR3: TGTGCCTGGAGTCGGGGTACCTACAATGAGCAGTTCTTC.

About this clone itself: A read error may produce the germline difference seen at one junction end. The chain has TRBV6-1 and TRBJ2-7; 8 positions agree with TRBD1. Looked up from germline, CDR1 is MNHNS and CDR2 is SASEGT. The CDR3 has 10 amino acids. This CDR3 is CASREDRVDF. In nucleotides, the CDR3 is TGTGCCAGCAGGGAGGACAGGGTAGACTTC.

This chain uses TRBV5-1 with TRBJ2-3, with 7 bases that match TRBD2. Germline V gene lookup returns CDR1 SGHRS and CDR2 YFSETQ. Trimming took 4 bases from V and 0 from J; bases not matched to a gene: 2. The CDR3 runs to 14 residues. The CDR3 protein is CASSLSGSTDTQYF. DNA for the CDR3: TGCGCCAGCAGCCTTAGCGGGAGCACAGATACGCAGTATTTT.